Detailed here is one TCR beta chain. The sample belongs to a study of T cell changes during pregnancy in multiple sclerosis. This CDR3 comprises 15 residues. The germline CDR1 and CDR2 sequences are LGHNA and YNFKEQ. With 4 bases removed from V and 2 bases from J, the gap between germline ends came to 12 bases. Sequencing was performed with immunoSEQ multiplex PCR; in TCRdb, only in-frame clones are kept and a portion is missing. The sample includes roughly 24,000 clones, around 86% seen only once; the top ten take around 8%. The origin of this receptor is a female donor in good health, enrolled as a control in a pregnancy study. Sequencing was performed on CD8+ T cells from peripheral blood mononuclear cells, taken in the first trimester of pregnancy. This chain uses TRBV4-2 with TRBJ2-1; D possibly corresponds to TRBD2 (6 bases). The CDR3 DNA follows: TGTGCCAGCAGCCCTAGACTAGTAGCCTACAATGAGCAGTTCTTC. It codes for CASSPRLVAYNEQFF.